This is a list of T cell receptor beta chains from one sample in a study of shared T cell receptors in the human thymus. The data were produced by immunoSEQ multiplex PCR, yet TCRdb's version contains in-frame clones alone and is incomplete. Among about 660,000 clones listed, approximately 89% were seen once. The sample was also linked to a second study, of human thymus T cells.

Material: thymocytes. These receptors were obtained from a boy under three years old with a congenital heart defect. The CDR3 runs from the conserved cysteine through the conserved F or W. A D gene is named only where the DNA matches it firmly.

TRBV28	TRBJ1-1	.	TGTGCCAGCAGTTTTTATCGGCGGGCGAACACTGAAGCTTTCTTT	CASSFYRRANTEAFF
TRBV19	TRBJ2-7	.	TGTGCCAGTAGTTCACAGCCGGATAGCTCCTACGAGCAGTACTTC	CASSSQPDSSYEQYF
TRBV5-4	TRBJ2-2	TRBD2	TGTGCCAGCAGCTTGGGCGGGAGAAGACCCAACACCGGGGAGCTGTTTTTT	CASSLGGRRPNTGELFF
TRBV6-1	TRBJ2-7	TRBD1	TGTGCCAGCAGTGAAGCCTATGGACAGGCAACCTACGAGCAGTACTTC	CASSEAYGQATYEQYF
TRBV15	TRBJ2-7	TRBD1	TGTGCCACCAGCAGCGGGGACAGGGGTGACTACGAGCAGTACTTC	CATSSGDRGDYEQYF
TRBV12-5	TRBJ1-1	TRBD1	TGTGCTAGTGGTTTGTTTTGGGCAGGGGGCGCGGACACTGAAGCTTTCTTT	CASGLFWAGGADTEAFF
TRBV5-1	TRBJ1-6	TRBD1	TGCGCCAGCATGTCCGGGACAGGGGGCTCACCCCTCCACTTT	CASMSGTGGSPLHF
TRBV7-4	TRBJ1-2	.	TGTGCCAGCAGCTTACCAAGGGAGTGGGGCTACACCTTC	CASSLPREWGYTF
TRBV5-1	TRBJ1-1	TRBD1	TGCGCCAGCAGCCCGCATGAGAAAACAGGGGCGGGTACTGAAGCTTTCTTT	CASSPHEKTGAGTEAFF
TRBV19	TRBJ1-5	.	TGTGCCAGTATCCCAGAAGGGGCGGGGGATCAGCCCCAGCATTTT	CASIPEGAGDQPQHF
TRBV9	TRBJ2-5	TRBD1	TGTGCCAGCAGTTACAGGGGCCTCCAAGAGACCCAGTACTTC	CASSYRGLQETQYF
TRBV5-6	TRBJ1-1	.	TGTGCCAGCAGCCGCCCCGACAGAGGAAGGCCAGACACTGAAGCTTTCTTT	CASSRPDRGRPDTEAFF
TRBV27	TRBJ2-5	TRBD1	TGTGCCAGCAGTTTCTGGGCAGGGGGTGAGACCCAGTACTTC	CASSFWAGGETQYF
TRBV5-1	TRBJ1-2	TRBD1	TGCGCCAGCAAGAAGGACAGGGACTATGGCTACACCTTC	CASKKDRDYGYTF
TRBV6-5	TRBJ1-2	.	TGTGCCAGCAGTGTCGGGACACGGAATAACTACACCTTC	CASSVGTRNNYTF
TRBV5-6	TRBJ2-7	TRBD1	TGTGCCAGCAGCGTCAGAAGTTTGACAGGGGCCTTACCCTACGAGCAGTACTTC	CASSVRSLTGALPYEQYF
TRBV5-4	TRBJ1-1	.	TGTGCCAGCAGCTTGGCCAGGGAGGGAGAGACTGAAGCTTTCTTT	CASSLAREGETEAFF